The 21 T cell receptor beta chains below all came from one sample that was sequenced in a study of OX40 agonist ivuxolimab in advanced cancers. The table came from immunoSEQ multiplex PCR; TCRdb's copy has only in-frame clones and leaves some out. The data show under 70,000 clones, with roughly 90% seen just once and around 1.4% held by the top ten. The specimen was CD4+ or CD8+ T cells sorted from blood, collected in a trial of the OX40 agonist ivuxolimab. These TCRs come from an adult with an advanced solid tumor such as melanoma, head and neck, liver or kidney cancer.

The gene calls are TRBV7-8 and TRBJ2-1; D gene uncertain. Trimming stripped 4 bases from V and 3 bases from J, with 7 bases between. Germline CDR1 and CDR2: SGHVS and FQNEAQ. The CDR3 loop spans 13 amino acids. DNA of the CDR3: TGTGCCAGCAGCTCCCTAGACTACAATGAGCAGTTCTTC. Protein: CASSSLDYNEQFF.

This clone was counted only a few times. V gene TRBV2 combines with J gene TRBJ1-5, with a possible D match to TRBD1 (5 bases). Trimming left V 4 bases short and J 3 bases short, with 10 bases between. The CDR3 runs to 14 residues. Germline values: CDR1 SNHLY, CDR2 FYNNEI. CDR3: CASSGGRVNQPQHF. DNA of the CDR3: TGTGCCAGCAGTGGGGGCAGGGTCAATCAGCCCCAGCATTTT.

The CDR3 is CASSEFTGANYGYTF. CDR3 nucleotides: TGTGCCAGCAGTGAATTTACGGGGGCGAACTATGGCTACACCTTC. The rearrangement links TRBV6-1 to TRBJ1-2; a possible D gene is TRBD1 (6 bases). Trimming shortened V by 2 bases and J by 2 bases, and 12 bases separated the two germline ends. The germline CDR1 and CDR2 sequences are MNHNS and SASEGT. CDR3 length equals 15 residues.

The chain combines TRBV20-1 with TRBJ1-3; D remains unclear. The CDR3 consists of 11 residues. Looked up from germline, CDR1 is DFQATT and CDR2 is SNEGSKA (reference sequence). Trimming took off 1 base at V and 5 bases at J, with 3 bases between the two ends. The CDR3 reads CSARVRNTIYF. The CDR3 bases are TGCAGTGCTAGAGTGAGAAACACCATATATTTT.

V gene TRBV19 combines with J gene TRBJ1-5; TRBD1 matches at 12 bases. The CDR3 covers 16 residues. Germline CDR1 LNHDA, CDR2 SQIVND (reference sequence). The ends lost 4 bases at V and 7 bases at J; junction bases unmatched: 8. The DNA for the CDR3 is TGTGCCAGTAGTACGACCGGGACAGGGGGCCGGCAGCCCCAGCATTTT. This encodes CASSTTGTGGRQPQHF.

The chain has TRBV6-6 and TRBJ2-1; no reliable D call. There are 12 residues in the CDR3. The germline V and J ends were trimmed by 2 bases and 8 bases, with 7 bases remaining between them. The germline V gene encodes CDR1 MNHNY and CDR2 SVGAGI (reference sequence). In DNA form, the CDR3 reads TGTGCCAGCAGTTACGGCACACATGAGCAGTTCTTC. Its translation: CASSYGTHEQFF.

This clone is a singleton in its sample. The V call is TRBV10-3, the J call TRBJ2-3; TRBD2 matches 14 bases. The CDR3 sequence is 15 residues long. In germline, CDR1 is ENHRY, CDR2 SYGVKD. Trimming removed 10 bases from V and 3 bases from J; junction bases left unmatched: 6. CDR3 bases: TGTGCCACCGGGACTAGCGGGAGTGTGACAGATACGCAGTATTTT. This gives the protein CATGTSGSVTDTQYF.

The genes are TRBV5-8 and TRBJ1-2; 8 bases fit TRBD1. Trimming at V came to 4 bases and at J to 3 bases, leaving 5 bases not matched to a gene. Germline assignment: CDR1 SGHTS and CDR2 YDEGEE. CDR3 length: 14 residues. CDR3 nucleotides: TGTGCCAGCAGCCGGACAGGGCTCTACTATGGCTACACCTTC. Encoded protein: CASSRTGLYYGYTF. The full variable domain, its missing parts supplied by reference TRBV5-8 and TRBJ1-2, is EAGVTQSPTHLIKTRGQQATLRCSPISGHTSVYWYQQALGLGLQFLLWYDEGEERNRGNFPPRFSGRQFPNYSSELNVNALELEDSALYLCASSRTGLYYGYTFGSGTRLTVV.

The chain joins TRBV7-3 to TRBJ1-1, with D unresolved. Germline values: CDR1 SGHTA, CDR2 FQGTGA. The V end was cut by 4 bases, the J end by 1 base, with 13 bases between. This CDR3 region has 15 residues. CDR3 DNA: TGTGCCAGCAGCTCCGGCCGGCAGCAGAACACTGAAGCTTTCTTT. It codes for CASSSGRQQNTEAFF.

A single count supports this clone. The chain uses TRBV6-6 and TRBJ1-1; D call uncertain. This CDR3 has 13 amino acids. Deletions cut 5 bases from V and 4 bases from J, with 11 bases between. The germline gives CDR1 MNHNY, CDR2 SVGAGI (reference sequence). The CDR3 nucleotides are TGTGCCAGCAGTAGGGCTGACACCACTGAAGCTTTCTTT. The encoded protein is CASSRADTTEAFF.

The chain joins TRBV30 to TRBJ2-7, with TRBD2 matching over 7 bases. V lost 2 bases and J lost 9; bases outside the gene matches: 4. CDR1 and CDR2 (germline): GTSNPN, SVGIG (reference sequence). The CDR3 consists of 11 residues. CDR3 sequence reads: CAWSSGEGQYF. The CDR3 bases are TGTGCCTGGAGTTCTGGGGAGGGGCAGTACTTC.

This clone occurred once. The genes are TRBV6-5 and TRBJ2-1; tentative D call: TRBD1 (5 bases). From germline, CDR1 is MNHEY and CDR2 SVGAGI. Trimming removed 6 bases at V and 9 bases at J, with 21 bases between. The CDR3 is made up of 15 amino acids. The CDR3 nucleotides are TGTGCCAGCAGCCCGGCAGGGAAAGCCGCAGGTGAGCAGTTCTTC. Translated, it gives CASSPAGKAAGEQFF.

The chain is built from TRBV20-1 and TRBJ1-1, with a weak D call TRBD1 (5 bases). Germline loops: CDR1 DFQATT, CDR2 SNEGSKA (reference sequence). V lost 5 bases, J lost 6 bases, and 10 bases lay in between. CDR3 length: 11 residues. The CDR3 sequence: CSADGAAEAFF. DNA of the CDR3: TGCAGTGCTGATGGGGCAGCTGAAGCTTTCTTT.

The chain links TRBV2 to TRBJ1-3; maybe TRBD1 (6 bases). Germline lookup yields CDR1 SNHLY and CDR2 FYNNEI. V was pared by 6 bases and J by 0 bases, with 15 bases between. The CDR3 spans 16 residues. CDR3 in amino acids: CASSPSQGSSGNTIYF. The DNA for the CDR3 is TGTGCCAGCAGCCCAAGCCAGGGGAGCTCTGGAAACACCATATATTTT.

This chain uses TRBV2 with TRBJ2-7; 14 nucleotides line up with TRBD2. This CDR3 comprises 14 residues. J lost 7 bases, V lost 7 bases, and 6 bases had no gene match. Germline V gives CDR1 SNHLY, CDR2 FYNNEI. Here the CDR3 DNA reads TGTGCCAGCATCGGGACTAGCGGGGGTGAAGAGCAGTACTTC. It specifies CASIGTSGGEEQYF.

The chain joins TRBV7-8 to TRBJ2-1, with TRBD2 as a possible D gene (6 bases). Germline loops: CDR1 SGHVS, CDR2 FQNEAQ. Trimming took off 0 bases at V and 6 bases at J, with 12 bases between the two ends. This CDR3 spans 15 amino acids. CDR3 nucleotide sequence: TGTGCCAGCAGCTTAGCGGCTAGCGCCGGCAATGAGCAGTTCTTC. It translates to CASSLAASAGNEQFF.

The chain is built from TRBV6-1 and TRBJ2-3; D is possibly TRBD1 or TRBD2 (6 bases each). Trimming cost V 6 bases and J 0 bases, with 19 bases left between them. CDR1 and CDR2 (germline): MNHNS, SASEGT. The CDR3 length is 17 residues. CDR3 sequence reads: CASREQGWGTSTDTQYF. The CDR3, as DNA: TGTGCCAGCAGAGAACAGGGCTGGGGGACTAGCACAGATACGCAGTATTTT.

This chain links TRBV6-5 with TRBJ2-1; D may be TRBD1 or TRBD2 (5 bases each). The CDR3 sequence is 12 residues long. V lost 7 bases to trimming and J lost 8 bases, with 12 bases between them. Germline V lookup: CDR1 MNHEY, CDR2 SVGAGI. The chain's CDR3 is CASKSEGHEQFF. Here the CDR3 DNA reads TGTGCCAGCAAAAGTGAGGGACATGAGCAGTTCTTC.

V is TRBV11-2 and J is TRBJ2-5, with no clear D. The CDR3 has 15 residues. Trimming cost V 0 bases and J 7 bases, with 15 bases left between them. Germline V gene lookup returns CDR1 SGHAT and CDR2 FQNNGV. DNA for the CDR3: TGTGCCAGCAGCTTAGATGGTCCAAGACGAGGGACCCAGTACTTC. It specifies CASSLDGPRRGTQYF.

The CDR3 sequence is CASSPLGQTNTEAFF. The CDR3 DNA sequence: TGTGCCAGCTCACCGTTGGGACAGACGAACACTGAAGCTTTCTTT. The chain employs TRBV18 and TRBJ1-1, with 7 bases identical to TRBD1. Trimming at V came to 3 bases and at J to 1 base, leaving 5 bases not matched to a gene. CDR3 length: 15 amino acids. Germline V gene data show CDR1 as KGHSH and CDR2 as LQKENI.

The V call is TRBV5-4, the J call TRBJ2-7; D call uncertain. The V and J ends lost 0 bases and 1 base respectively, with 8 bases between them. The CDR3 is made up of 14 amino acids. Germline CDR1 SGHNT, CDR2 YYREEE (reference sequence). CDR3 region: CASSLEAGSYEQYF. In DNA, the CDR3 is TGTGCCAGCAGCTTGGAGGCCGGTTCCTACGAGCAGTACTTC.